The 24 T cell receptor beta chains presented below share a single source sample, sequenced in a study of shared clonotypes between healthy human individuals. The assay was immunoSEQ multiplex PCR, and TCRdb's table has in-frame clones only and misses some. Here the sample spans about 690,000 clones, 90% being singletons. Material: memory CD8+ T cells from PBMCs. This sample's subset: CD45RO+ cells pooled with CCR7-negative TemRA cells. The receptors come from a man between 18 and 35 years old in good health. Some clones in this sample may be carry-over from other donors' samples.

The chain uses TRBV7-9 and TRBJ1-1; 8 bases agree with TRBD1. Germline V CDR1 and CDR2: SEHNR, FQNEAQ (reference sequence). The CDR3 has 16 amino acids. V gave up 5 bases and J gave up 7 bases; unmatched junction bases: 15. The CDR3 DNA follows: TGTGCCAGCAGCGCCCGGACAGGGACGGTTTTTGGTGAAGCTTTCTTT. Translated: CASSARTGTVFGEAFF.

The genes are TRBV5-1 and TRBJ1-4, with D perhaps TRBD1 (6 bases). This CDR3 region has 16 residues. The ends were cut back, 3 bases at V and 6 bases at J, with 18 bases in the middle. Germline CDR1 reads SGHRS; CDR2 reads YFSETQ. The CDR3 coding sequence is TGCGCCAGCAGCTGGAACTGGCTGGGGGCGGATGAAAAACTGTTTTTT. It specifies CASSWNWLGADEKLFF.

This sequence joins TRBV29-1 and TRBJ2-1; a weak D match, TRBD2 (5 bases). Germline V gives CDR1 SQVTM, CDR2 ANQGSEA. The CDR3 spans 15 residues. V lost 0 bases and J 6 bases, leaving 15 bases between the germline ends. CDR3 bases: TGCAGCGTTGAAGATCGGACTTCCTTACGCAATGAGCAGTTCTTC. Its translation: CSVEDRTSLRNEQFF.

This chain connects TRBV28 to TRBJ2-1; 9 bases map to TRBD1. Germline V gene data show CDR1 as MDHEN and CDR2 as SYDVKM. This CDR3 is built from 12 residues. Trimming cost V 9 bases and J 5 bases; bases outside gene matches: 2. The CDR3: CASGQGNNEQFF. The CDR3 DNA reads TGTGCCAGTGGACAGGGGAACAATGAGCAGTTCTTC.

This chain's CDR3 is CASSLGASHPYNEQFF. CDR3 nucleotide sequence: TGTGCCAGCAGCTTAGGGGCTAGCCACCCCTACAATGAGCAGTTCTTC. V usage is TRBV11-2 and J usage is TRBJ2-1; possibly TRBD2 for D (5 bases). The CDR3 extends over 16 amino acids. The V end lost 1 base, the J end lost 2 bases, and 12 bases lay between the germline ends. Germline values: CDR1 SGHAT, CDR2 FQNNGV.

The chain uses TRBV10-3 and TRBJ2-7, with 11 bases aligning to TRBD2. Germline trimming cut 2 bases from V and 0 bases from J; bases unmatched to any gene: 3. This CDR3 has 16 amino acids. The germline CDR1 and CDR2 sequences are ENHRY and SYGVKD. The CDR3 reads CAISEQLAGVSYEQYF. DNA of the CDR3: TGTGCCATCAGTGAGCAACTAGCGGGAGTCTCCTACGAGCAGTACTTC.

This chain uses TRBV4-1 with TRBJ2-3; the D call may be TRBD1 or TRBD2 (5 bases each). CDR1 MGHRA and CDR2 YSYEKL come from the germline V gene. The CDR3 has 15 residues. With 1 base removed from V and 4 bases from J, the gap between germline ends came to 12 bases. The CDR3 spells CASSQVGVGPDTQYF. In nucleotides, the CDR3 is TGCGCCAGCAGCCAAGTGGGGGTCGGCCCAGATACGCAGTATTTT.

The chain combines TRBV6-5 with TRBJ1-1; possibly TRBD1 for D (5 bases). This CDR3 is built from 16 residues. The V gene lost 4 bases and the J gene lost 0 bases, with 15 bases spanning the gap. Germline V CDR1 and CDR2: MNHEY, SVGAGI. CDR3 sequence reads: CASSLDEDTMNTEAFF. CDR3 in DNA: TGTGCCAGCAGTTTAGACGAGGACACCATGAACACTGAAGCTTTCTTT.

The CDR3 reads CASSDGGTYEQYF. As DNA, the CDR3 is TGTGCCAGCAGTGACGGGGGGACCTACGAGCAGTACTTC. This chain uses TRBV2 with TRBJ2-7; TRBD2 matches at 7 bases. This CDR3 comprises 13 residues. Germline loops: CDR1 SNHLY, CDR2 FYNNEI. Losses at the gene ends were 3 bases for V and 2 bases for J; bases not matched to a gene: 1.

This chain links TRBV10-3 with TRBJ1-1, with 7 bases aligning to TRBD1. With V trimmed by 6 bases and J by 1 base, 5 bases remained unmatched. Germline CDR1 is ENHRY and CDR2 is SYGVKD. This CDR3 is built from 14 residues. DNA for the CDR3: TGTGCCATCAGCCGACAGGGAAAGAACACTGAAGCTTTCTTT. Protein sequence: CAISRQGKNTEAFF.

The chain recombines TRBV30 with TRBJ2-7, with D unclear. Germline V gene data show CDR1 as GTSNPN and CDR2 as SVGIG (reference sequence). This CDR3 has 13 amino acids. The ends were cut back, 2 bases at V and 2 bases at J, with 10 bases in the middle. The CDR3 nucleotides are TGTGCCTGGAGTTTCTCGGATCCCTACGAGCAGTACTTC. The encoded protein is CAWSFSDPYEQYF.

This clone was observed a single time. A read error may be the cause here, since a much bigger clone is one base away. Distinct nucleotide sequences in the sample also encode this CDR3. V usage is TRBV6-6 and J usage is TRBJ1-5; D unresolved. Germline-derived CDR1 and CDR2 are MNHNY and SVGAGI (reference sequence). Trimming removed 2 bases from V and 2 bases from J, with 1 base in between. The CDR3 is 12 residues long. CDR3 loop: CASSYRNQPQHF. The CDR3 DNA sequence: TGTGCCAGCAGTTACCGCAATCAGCCCCAGCATTTT.

The chain uses TRBV9 and TRBJ1-2; D unresolved. Germline assignment: CDR1 SGDLS and CDR2 YYNGEE. Trimming left V 0 bases short and J 2 bases short, with 5 bases between. The CDR3 consists of 13 residues. CDR3 region: CASSVDGNYGYTF. The CDR3 DNA sequence: TGTGCCAGCAGCGTAGACGGGAACTATGGCTACACCTTC.

The rearrangement links TRBV25-1 to TRBJ2-1, with 8 bases identical to TRBD2. CDR1 MGHDK and CDR2 SYGVNS come from the germline V gene. The ends lost 5 bases at V and 7 bases at J; junction bases unmatched: 4. This CDR3 has 13 residues. The CDR3 reads CASSNREGNEQFF. Here the CDR3 DNA reads TGTGCCAGCAGTAACCGGGAGGGGAATGAGCAGTTCTTC.

This chain links TRBV28 with TRBJ2-3; the D is unclear. Germline V gene data show CDR1 as MDHEN and CDR2 as SYDVKM. V was shortened by 10 bases and J by 2 bases, with 16 bases between the two germline ends. The CDR3 is 14 amino acids. Written as DNA, the CDR3 is TGTGCCACCGAACCGTTGGGAATCACAGATACGCAGTATTTT. This encodes CATEPLGITDTQYF.

CDR3 loop: CASSFYHGGGTYEQYF. The DNA for the CDR3 is TGTGCCAGCAGCTTTTACCATGGGGGCGGGACCTACGAGCAGTACTTC. This chain joins TRBV7-8 and TRBJ2-7; D might be TRBD1 or TRBD2, each matching 6 bases. The germline gives CDR1 SGHVS, CDR2 FQNEAQ. Trimming shortened V by 3 bases and J by 2 bases, and 17 bases separated the two germline ends. This CDR3 comprises 16 residues.

This chain links TRBV4-3 with TRBJ2-1, with D possibly called TRBD1 or TRBD2 (5 bases each). This CDR3 has 17 amino acids. Looked up from germline, CDR1 is LGHNA and CDR2 is YSLEER. The ends were cut back, 0 bases at V and 9 bases at J, with 21 bases in the middle. The CDR3 spells CASSQDGDQRGVGEQFF. In nucleotides, the CDR3 is TGCGCCAGCAGCCAAGACGGGGACCAACGAGGGGTTGGTGAGCAGTTCTTC.

The genes are TRBV5-5 and TRBJ2-7; D gene unclear. The CDR3 runs 14 residues. Germline loops: CDR1 SGHKS, CDR2 YYEKEE (reference sequence). With 3 bases removed from V and 2 bases from J, the gap between germline ends came to 12 bases. Written as DNA, the CDR3 is TGTGCCAGCAGCTCTCTAGAGTGGGCCTACGAGCAGTACTTC. This translates into CASSSLEWAYEQYF.

This chain uses TRBV7-3 with TRBJ2-3; 11 bases align to TRBD2. CDR3 length: 15 amino acids. The V gene's germline CDR1 is SGHTA and CDR2 FQGTGA. Losses at the gene ends were 4 bases for V and 5 bases for J; bases not matched to a gene: 5. The CDR3 DNA reads as TGTGCCAGCAGCTACGTAGCGGGAGGGAAAGATACGCAGTATTTT. Amino acid sequence: CASSYVAGGKDTQYF.

This rearrangement joins TRBV5-5 to TRBJ2-7, with D possibly TRBD2 on 6 matching bases. V lost 3 bases and J 2 bases, leaving 9 bases between the germline ends. CDR1 and CDR2 from the germline V gene are SGHKS and YYEKEE (reference sequence). CDR3 length: 13 amino acids. The CDR3 reads CASSYRETYEQYF. The DNA of the CDR3 is TGTGCCAGCAGCTACCGGGAGACCTACGAGCAGTACTTC.

V usage is TRBV10-3 and J usage is TRBJ2-3; D not resolved. The CDR3 runs 11 residues. Trimming removed 9 bases from V and 4 bases from J, with 8 bases in between. CDR1 is ENHRY, CDR2 SYGVKD, per germline. As DNA, the CDR3 is TGTGCCATATTAGAGGCAGATACGCAGTATTTT. Its protein is CAILEADTQYF.

The J gene is TRBJ2-2, the V gene TRBV15, with TRBD1 matching 9 bases. There are 15 residues in the CDR3. Germline assignment: CDR1 LNHNV and CDR2 YYDKDF (reference sequence). Trimming took 5 bases from V and 4 from J; bases not matched to a gene: 5. The CDR3, as DNA: TGTGCCACCAGCGGGGACAGGGAGGTCACCGGGGAGCTGTTTTTT. Its protein product is CATSGDREVTGELFF.

The J gene is TRBJ2-5, the V gene TRBV6-5, with a tentative D call TRBD1 (6 bases). This CDR3 contains 16 residues. V was trimmed by 2 bases and J by 2 bases, leaving 15 bases between them. Germline CDR1 MNHEY, CDR2 SVGAGI. CDR3 in DNA: TGTGCCAGCAGTTACGCTATATGGGGGCGGCAAGAGACCCAGTACTTC. Protein product: CASSYAIWGRQETQYF.

The chain employs TRBV7-9 and TRBJ2-2; D perhaps matches TRBD2 (6 bases). Germline CDR1 reads SEHNR; CDR2 reads FQNEAQ (reference sequence). The CDR3 has 16 amino acids. V shed 3 bases and J shed 4 bases, with 15 bases lying between them. The chain's CDR3 is CASSFIGRRGTGELFF. CDR3 coding DNA: TGTGCCAGCAGCTTCATTGGCAGGCGGGGCACCGGGGAGCTGTTTTTT.